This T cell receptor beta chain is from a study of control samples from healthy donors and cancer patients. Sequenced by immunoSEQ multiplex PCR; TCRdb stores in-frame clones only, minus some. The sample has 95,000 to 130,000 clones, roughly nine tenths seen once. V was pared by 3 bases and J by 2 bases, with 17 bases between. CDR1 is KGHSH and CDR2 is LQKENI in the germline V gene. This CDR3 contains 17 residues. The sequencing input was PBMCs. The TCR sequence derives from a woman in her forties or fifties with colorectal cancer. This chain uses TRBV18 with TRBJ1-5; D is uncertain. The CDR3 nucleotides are TGTGCCAGCTCACCCCGACCTTTGGCCCTAGGCAATCAGCCCCAGCATTTT. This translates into CASSPRPLALGNQPQHF. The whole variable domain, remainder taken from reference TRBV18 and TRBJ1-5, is NAGVMQNPRHLVRRRGQEARLRCSPMKGHSHVYWYRQLPEEGLKFMVYLQKENIIDESGMPKERFSAEFPKEGPSILRIQQVVRGDSAAYFCASSPRPLALGNQPQHFGDGTRLSIL.